This T cell receptor (beta chain) derives from a study of blood T cells in healthy people across ages. Study-wide results and limits: When one million T cells were used, diversity estimates were thought to be underestimates. It was the long-lived donors that had more naive CD4+ cells and higher diversity than aged donors.

This clonotype has a handful of counts. Its target is not known. V shed 5 bases and J shed 8 bases, with 18 bases lying between them. CDR1 and CDR2 (germline): SGHNT, YENEEA. The CDR3 has 14 residues. Healthy Caucasian individuals from Russia aged roughly 6 to 100 were enrolled as donors. Collection of around 10 milliliters of peripheral blood was performed for each donor. Primers used in a second PCR of about 7 to 12 cycles were a sample-barcoded 5' primer and a J-beta primer mix. TCRdb ran MiXCR on the 5' RACE reads and lists one entry per CDR3 protein. The table shows 450,000 to 700,000 distinct CDR3 sequences, with 25% to 30% occurring only once.

The rearrangement uses TRBV11-3 and TRBJ1-2; TRBD1 is a possible D gene (6 bases). This clonotype was sampled from a woman between 65 and 79 years old in good health. Sequencing was performed on blood. In nucleotides, the CDR3 is TGTGCCAGCAGCCCCAATCCGGGACAAGTGGGCTACACCTTC. Protein product: CASSPNPGQVGYTF.